These 29 T cell receptor beta chains were sequenced from one sample in a study of PD-L1 blockade in urothelial cancer. Time point described: pretreatment peripheral blood. The data were produced by immunoSEQ multiplex PCR, yet TCRdb's version contains in-frame clones alone and is incomplete. The repertoire has over 65,000 clones, 90% of them found once; the top ten carry around 4.8%. Sequenced here: PBMCs, sampled around atezolizumab (anti-PD-L1) treatment. All receptors derive from a man in his sixties or seventies with urothelial cancer.

J is TRBJ2-1 and V is TRBV5-1; 7 positions match TRBD1. V was pared by 4 bases and J by 7 bases, with 14 bases of the junction left unmatched. CDR1 SGHRS and CDR2 YFSETQ come from the germline V gene. This CDR3 has 16 amino acids. CDR3 sequence (DNA): TGCGCCAGCAGCGGAACCGGGACAGCTCCTTGGAATGAGCAGTTCTTC. Amino acid sequence: CASSGTGTAPWNEQFF.

This chain uses TRBV5-5 with TRBJ1-2, with D tentatively TRBD1 (6 bases). Germline values: CDR1 SGHKS, CDR2 YYEKEE (reference sequence). The CDR3 totals 15 residues. V lost 0 bases and J lost 2, with 11 bases in between. CDR3 DNA sequence: TGTGCCAGCAGCTTGGAGGGGGGGCGGAACTATGGCTACACCTTC. It encodes CASSLEGGRNYGYTF.

The chain links TRBV7-9 to TRBJ2-2, with D tentatively TRBD2 (6 bases). The CDR3 spans 17 residues. Between the trimmed V and J ends, which lost 5 bases and 5 bases, there was a span of 21 bases. Per the germline V gene, CDR1 is SEHNR and CDR2 is FQNEAQ (reference sequence). The CDR3 coding sequence is TGTGCCAGCAGCAATAGCGGCACCATCAGAGGGACCGGGGAGCTGTTTTTT. Protein product: CASSNSGTIRGTGELFF. Supplemented by reference TRBV7-9 and TRBJ2-2, the full variable domain reads DTGVSQNPRHKITKRGQNVTFRCDPISEHNRLYWYRQTLGQGPEFLTYFQNEAQLEKSRLLSDRFSAERPKGSFSTLEIQRTEQGDSAMYLCASSNSGTIRGTGELFFGEGSRLTVL.

The rearrangement uses TRBV5-1 and TRBJ2-7; 7 nucleotides match TRBD1. The CDR3 is 12 amino acids. V trimming: 5 bases; J trimming: 5 bases; junction bases outside the gene matches: 4. The germline gives CDR1 SGHRS, CDR2 YFSETQ. In DNA form, the CDR3 reads TGCGCCAGCAGGCGCGACAGGGACGAGCAGTACTTC. This translates into CASRRDRDEQYF.

This clone was observed a single time. The rearrangement joins TRBV5-4 to TRBJ2-7, with 13 bases matching TRBD2. The trim removed 6 bases at V and 5 bases at J, leaving 8 bases unmatched. This CDR3 region has 15 residues. CDR1 is SGHNT and CDR2 is YYREEE in the germline V gene (reference sequence). The CDR3 DNA reads as TGTGCCAGCACCGAACTAGCGGGAGGGTTAAACGAGCAGTACTTC. Its translation: CASTELAGGLNEQYF. The full variable domain, with the rest looked up from reference TRBV5-4 and TRBJ2-7, is ETGVTQSPTHLIKTRGQQVTLRCSSQSGHNTVSWYQQALGQGPQFIFQYYREEENGRGNFPPRFSGLQFPNYSSELNVNALELDDSALYLCASTELAGGLNEQYFGPGTRLTVT.

This rearrangement joins TRBV28 to TRBJ2-2; 13 nucleotides agree with TRBD2. The CDR3 covers 18 residues. V shed 3 bases, J shed 1 base, and the junction held 5 bases outside the gene matches. Germline loops: CDR1 MDHEN, CDR2 SYDVKM. The CDR3 sequence is CASSFPGLAGLNTGELFF. In nucleotides, the CDR3 is TGTGCCAGCAGTTTCCCGGGACTAGCGGGATTGAACACCGGGGAGCTGTTTTTT.

This clone was observed a handful of times. The chain is built from TRBV5-3 and TRBJ1-2, with D perhaps matching TRBD1 (6 bases). TRBV5-3 falls under the ORF class, with uncertain function. The CDR3 loop spans 13 amino acids. Trimming pared 1 base from V and 3 bases from J, leaving 7 bases between. CDR3 sequence: CARSLPGDYGYTF. The CDR3 bases are TGTGCCAGAAGCTTGCCAGGGGACTATGGCTACACCTTC.

This chain joins TRBV6-6 and TRBJ1-4; D call uncertain. The germline V and J ends were trimmed by 2 bases and 4 bases, with 8 bases remaining between them. The CDR3 sequence is 14 residues long. CDR1 and CDR2 from the germline V gene are MNHNY and SVGAGI (reference sequence). DNA for the CDR3: TGTGCCAGCAGTTACAGGGAGAATAATGAAAAACTGTTTTTT. This translates into CASSYRENNEKLFF.

The chain has TRBV5-1 and TRBJ2-5; maybe TRBD1 (5 bases). Per germline, CDR1 SGHRS and CDR2 YFSETQ. V lost 4 bases to trimming and J lost 5 bases, with 15 bases between them. The CDR3 totals 14 residues. The CDR3 nucleotides read TGCGCCAGCAGCCCTGGTGCAGGGCTCGAGACCCAGTACTTC. Residues: CASSPGAGLETQYF.

The chain joins TRBV4-1 to TRBJ1-4; 10 bases fit TRBD1. Trimming took 4 bases from V and 11 from J; bases not matched to a gene: 10. Germline V gene data show CDR1 as MGHRA and CDR2 as YSYEKL. The CDR3 length is 15 residues. CDR3: CASSPDMTGGGKLFF. DNA of the CDR3: TGCGCCAGCAGCCCGGACATGACAGGGGGCGGGAAACTGTTTTTT.

This sequence joins TRBV18 and TRBJ2-2; 8 bases match TRBD2. The CDR3 is 17 residues long. V gave up 0 bases and J gave up 3 bases; unmatched junction bases: 6. Germline lookup yields CDR1 KGHSH and CDR2 LQKENI. The CDR3 reads CASSPPGTSGDTGELFF. The CDR3 nucleotides are TGTGCCAGCTCACCACCGGGAACTAGCGGTGACACCGGGGAGCTGTTTTTT.

Written as DNA, the CDR3 is TGCGCCAGCAGCCAAGACATGGTTGCGGGAGGGCCGCGGGAGCAGTTCTTC. Encoded protein: CASSQDMVAGGPREQFF. The chain recombines TRBV4-1 with TRBJ2-1; 9 bases fit TRBD2. The CDR3 extends over 17 amino acids. Germline V gene data show CDR1 as MGHRA and CDR2 as YSYEKL. V dropped 0 bases and J dropped 10; count of bases not matched to a gene: 13.

The J gene is TRBJ2-7, the V gene TRBV9, with 9 bases that match TRBD1. CDR1 SGDLS and CDR2 YYNGEE come from the germline V gene. The CDR3 spans 16 residues. J gave up 3 bases and V 0 bases, and 7 bases lay outside the gene matches. The CDR3 sequence: CASSVGTGTGYYEQYF. DNA for the CDR3: TGTGCCAGCAGCGTAGGAACTGGGACAGGGTACTACGAGCAGTACTTC.

The V and J genes are TRBV28 and TRBJ2-7, with a possible D match to TRBD2 (6 bases). Trimming cost V 6 bases and J 1 base, with 13 bases left between them. The CDR3 contains 14 residues. The germline gives CDR1 MDHEN, CDR2 SYDVKM. This chain's CDR3 is CASSTRAGSYEQYF. Written as DNA, the CDR3 is TGTGCCAGCAGCACCAGGGCGGGGTCCTACGAGCAGTACTTC.

Here the CDR3 DNA reads TGTGCCAGCAGCTACACCGGGGATCAGCCCCAGCATTTT. Encoded protein: CASSYTGDQPQHF. This chain links TRBV4-2 with TRBJ1-5; D ambiguous. The V end lost 5 bases, the J end lost 5 bases, and 10 bases lay between the germline ends. The CDR3 totals 13 residues. Germline V gives CDR1 LGHNA, CDR2 YNFKEQ.

The chain recombines TRBV18 with TRBJ1-4; 7 bases align to TRBD1. The CDR3 has 14 residues. V lost 6 bases to trimming and J lost 8 bases; unmatched junction nucleotides: 9. Germline CDR1 is KGHSH and CDR2 is LQKENI. The chain's CDR3 is CASSPRDRGEKLFF. The CDR3 nucleotides read TGTGCCAGCTCCCCCCGGGACAGAGGGGAAAAACTGTTTTTT.

V is TRBV4-1 and J is TRBJ2-2; 8 bases fit TRBD1. The CDR3 sequence is 19 residues long. Germline CDR1 and CDR2: MGHRA and YSYEKL. The V and J ends lost 1 base and 0 bases, in that order; junction bases with no gene match: 10. The CDR3 DNA follows: TGCGCCAGCAGCCAAGTCCGGCTTACAGGGGGGCCGAACACCGGGGAGCTGTTTTTT. Translated, it gives CASSQVRLTGGPNTGELFF.

J is TRBJ2-5 and V is TRBV25-1; a possible D gene is TRBD1 (5 bases). The germline gives CDR1 MGHDK, CDR2 SYGVNS. Trimming removed 5 bases at V and 2 bases at J, with 12 bases between. The CDR3 extends over 14 amino acids. Here the CDR3 reads CASSTIQEQETQYF. CDR3 nucleotide sequence: TGTGCCAGCAGTACTATACAGGAACAAGAGACCCAGTACTTC. The entire variable domain, with the rest obtained from reference TRBV25-1 and TRBJ2-5, is as follows: EADIYQTPRYLVIGTGKKITLECSQTMGHDKMYWYQQDPGMELHLIHYSYGVNSTEKGDLSSESTVSRIRTEHFPLTLESARPSHTSQYLCASSTIQEQETQYFGPGTRLLVL.

This rearrangement joins TRBV7-9 to TRBJ1-1; 7 nucleotides align to TRBD1. V shed 1 base, J shed 7 bases, and the junction held 9 bases outside the gene matches. Germline-derived CDR1 and CDR2 are SEHNR and FQNEAQ (reference sequence). The CDR3 totals 15 residues. Here the CDR3 reads CASSLGWDRAIEAFF. The CDR3 nucleotides read TGTGCCAGCAGCTTAGGATGGGACAGAGCGATTGAAGCTTTCTTT. Drawing the rest from reference TRBV7-9 and TRBJ1-1, the complete variable domain is DTGVSQNPRHKITKRGQNVTFRCDPISEHNRLYWYRQTLGQGPEFLTYFQNEAQLEKSRLLSDRFSAERPKGSFSTLEIQRTEQGDSAMYLCASSLGWDRAIEAFFGQGTRLTVV.

In this sample, this clone turned up once. This sequence joins TRBV29-1 and TRBJ2-5; TRBD2 matches at 9 bases. CDR3 length: 12 amino acids. The junction had 5 bases not matched to a gene; V was cut back by 7 bases and J by 5 bases. Germline-derived CDR1 and CDR2 are SQVTM and ANQGSEA. The DNA of the CDR3 is TGCAGCGCCCAAGGACTAGCGGAGACCCAGTACTTC. Amino acid sequence: CSAQGLAETQYF. The full variable domain, with the rest looked up from reference TRBV29-1 and TRBJ2-5, is SAVISQKPSRDICQRGTSLTIQCQVDSQVTMMFWYRQQPGQSLTLIATANQGSEATYESGFVIDKFPISRPNLTFSTLTVSNMSPEDSSIYLCSAQGLAETQYFGPGTRLLVL.

For the CDR3, the DNA is TGCGCCAGCAGCCTGACGGATCCGGGACTAGCGGGCAACTACGAGCAGTACTTC. Translating gives CASSLTDPGLAGNYEQYF. The chain has TRBV4-1 and TRBJ2-7; 12 nucleotides match TRBD2. Per the germline V gene, CDR1 is MGHRA and CDR2 is YSYEKL. With V trimmed by 4 bases and J by 3 bases, 13 bases remained unmatched. This CDR3 region has 18 residues.

V usage is TRBV11-2 and J usage is TRBJ2-7; D is ambiguous. The ends were cut back, 1 base at V and 3 bases at J, with 13 bases in the middle. Germline V gene sequence: CDR1 SGHAT, CDR2 FQNNGV. The CDR3 runs 15 residues. The CDR3 region has the DNA TGTGCCAGCAGCTTAGGAGGCGGTACCCACTACGAGCAGTACTTC. This gives the protein CASSLGGGTHYEQYF. Looking up the rest from reference TRBV11-2 and TRBJ2-7 gives the full variable domain: EAGVAQSPRYKIIEKRQSVAFWCNPISGHATLYWYQQILGQGPKLLIQFQNNGVVDDSQLPKDRFSAERLKGVDSTLKIQPAKLEDSAVYLCASSLGGGTHYEQYFGPGTRLTVT.

The chain recombines TRBV19 with TRBJ2-1; 11 bases map to TRBD1. Losses at the gene ends were 6 bases for V and 3 bases for J; bases not matched to a gene: 4. The germline gives CDR1 LNHDA, CDR2 SQIVND (reference sequence). The CDR3 loop spans 15 amino acids. Written as DNA, the CDR3 is TGTGCCAGTAGACAGGGACAGGGGGTCTACAATGAGCAGTTCTTC. Its translation is CASRQGQGVYNEQFF. The complete variable domain, with remaining parts taken from reference TRBV19 and TRBJ2-1, reads DGGITQSPKYLFRKEGQNVTLSCEQNLNHDAMYWYRQDPGQGLRLIYYSQIVNDFQKGDIAEGYSVSREKKESFPLTVTSAQKNPTAFYLCASRQGQGVYNEQFFGPGTRLTVL.

The rearrangement links TRBV25-1 to TRBJ2-7; TRBD2 might be the D (5 bases). CDR1 and CDR2 from the germline V gene are MGHDK and SYGVNS. V was pared by 4 bases and J by 2 bases, with 15 bases between. The CDR3 has 15 amino acids. CDR3 sequence: CASSGSGALTYEQYF. As DNA, the CDR3 is TGTGCCAGCAGTGGAAGCGGAGCGCTGACCTACGAGCAGTACTTC.

The chain recombines TRBV19 with TRBJ2-1; possibly TRBD2 for D (5 bases). There are 14 residues in the CDR3. Germline CDR1 is LNHDA and CDR2 is SQIVND (reference sequence). Trimming cost V 6 bases and J 6 bases, with 15 bases left between them. CDR3 amino acids: CASRNILASNEQFF. In nucleotides, the CDR3 is TGTGCCAGTAGGAATATTCTAGCTTCCAATGAGCAGTTCTTC.

The CDR3 here is CASSTRLGNEQFF. CDR3 sequence (DNA): TGTGCCAGCAGCACCAGACTAGGCAATGAGCAGTTCTTC. The rearrangement links TRBV7-2 to TRBJ2-1, with a weak D call TRBD2 (6 bases). This CDR3 region has 13 residues. Germline V gene data show CDR1 as SGHTA and CDR2 as FQGNSA. V was cut by 5 bases and J by 6 bases, with 11 bases left in between.

The V and J genes are TRBV7-6 and TRBJ2-1; TRBD2 might be the D (5 bases). The CDR3 length is 13 residues. Germline V gives CDR1 SGHVS, CDR2 FNYEAQ. V lost 2 bases and J lost 7, with 9 bases in between. The CDR3 loop reads CASSLFWENEQFF. The CDR3 region has the DNA TGTGCCAGCAGCTTATTCTGGGAGAATGAGCAGTTCTTC.

The chain is built from TRBV19 and TRBJ1-5; D might be TRBD1 (6 bases). Germline values: CDR1 LNHDA, CDR2 SQIVND (reference sequence). The CDR3 sequence is 15 residues long. V lost 5 bases to trimming and J lost 6 bases, with 17 bases between them. CDR3 sequence: CASSLNREFGQPQHF. The CDR3 coding sequence is TGTGCCAGTAGTCTTAACAGGGAGTTTGGTCAGCCCCAGCATTTT.

The chain's CDR3 is CASSIPPTGTGRGNEQFF. The CDR3, as DNA: TGTGCCAGTAGTATCCCGCCTACAGGGACGGGCAGGGGCAATGAGCAGTTCTTC. The chain employs TRBV19 and TRBJ2-1, with TRBD1 as a possible D gene (6 bases). The CDR3 is 18 amino acids. Germline V gene data show CDR1 as LNHDA and CDR2 as SQIVND (reference sequence). The V and J ends lost 3 bases and 6 bases respectively, with 24 bases between them.